This TCR beta chain was found in a study of T-cell reconstitution after alpha-beta-depleted transplantation in children. Per germline, CDR1 SGHRS and CDR2 YFSETQ. This CDR3 spans 15 amino acids. V was clipped by 0 bases and J by 3 bases, with 10 bases between them. Preparation of the TCRbeta library used unique molecular identifiers. Each CDR3 protein gets one entry after TCRdb re-called the PCR reads with MiXCR. The profile shows about 610,000 distinct CDR3 sequences, about 10% of them singletons. The sample in question was PBMCs from the stem cell graft donor, obtained from the stem cell graft. The sequence was collected from a human donor who donated a stem cell graft to a child with acute myeloid leukemia. This sequence joins TRBV5-1 and TRBJ2-1; D remains ambiguous. Here the CDR3 reads CASSLELISYNEQFF. For the CDR3, the DNA is TGCGCCAGCAGCTTGGAACTAATTAGCTACAATGAGCAGTTCTTC.